These 29 T cell receptor beta chains share one sample of origin, sequenced in a study of blood T cell repertoires in COVID-19. The repertoire was sequenced with immunoSEQ multiplex PCR; TCRdb's copy has only in-frame clones and lacks some. Here the sample spans more than 200,000 clones, 70% to 90% being singletons. The sequencing input was PBMCs or T cells enriched from blood (not recorded which). These receptors all come from a man younger than 40 who had recovered from COVID-19.

The chain links TRBV14 to TRBJ2-7; no definite D call. In germline, CDR1 is SGHDN, CDR2 FVKESK. The CDR3 has 13 residues. Trimming left V 6 bases short and J 9 bases short, with 18 bases between. CDR3 loop: CASSPFRSIAQYF. The CDR3 DNA follows: TGTGCCAGCAGTCCGTTCCGGTCGATCGCGCAGTACTTC.

V gene TRBV7-2 combines with J gene TRBJ2-5, with 11 bases matching TRBD2. V shed 5 bases, J shed 5 bases, and the junction held 4 bases outside the gene matches. The CDR3 totals 14 residues. Germline V gene lookup returns CDR1 SGHTA and CDR2 FQGNSA. The CDR3 DNA follows: TGTGCCAGCAGCCCTAGCGGGAGGCGGGAGACCCAGTACTTC. This gives the protein CASSPSGRRETQYF. Full variable domain (outside the CDR3, taken from reference TRBV7-2 and TRBJ2-5): GAGVSQSPSNKVTEKGKDVELRCDPISGHTALYWYRQSLGQGLEFLIYFQGNSAPDKSGLPSDRFSAERTGGSVSTLTIQRTQQEDSAVYLCASSPSGRRETQYFGPGTRLLVL.

The gene calls are TRBV6-2 or TRBV6-3 and TRBJ1-5; D gene unclear. V lost 2 bases, J lost 0 bases, and 5 bases lay in between. The CDR3 runs 14 residues. Germline values: CDR1 MNHEY, CDR2 SVGEGT. The CDR3, as DNA: TGTGCCAGCAGTTACAGCTATAGCAATCAGCCCCAGCATTTT. Residues: CASSYSYSNQPQHF.

This clone has more than one count but fewer than ten. V and J are TRBV5-1 and TRBJ1-6; TRBD1 matches at 8 bases. Trimming cost V 5 bases and J 9 bases; bases outside gene matches: 10. Germline values: CDR1 SGHRS, CDR2 YFSETQ. The CDR3 covers 15 residues. The CDR3 DNA is TGCGCCAGCAGTTTTCAGGGGGCTTTGTTTTCACCCCTCCACTTT. Encoded protein: CASSFQGALFSPLHF.

The gene calls are TRBV7-2 and TRBJ2-5; 7 bases fit TRBD2. Per the germline V gene, CDR1 is SGHTA and CDR2 is FQGNSA. With 4 bases clipped from V and 7 bases from J, the junction kept 9 bases outside the gene matches. The CDR3 is 14 residues long. The CDR3 region is CASSSSGGPGTQYF. In nucleotides, the CDR3 is TGTGCCAGCAGCTCCTCGGGGGGTCCTGGGACCCAGTACTTC.

This clone has only one observation. This chain uses TRBV4-2 with TRBJ2-3; 8 nucleotides line up with TRBD2. This CDR3 is built from 14 residues. The V gene's germline CDR1 is LGHNA and CDR2 YNFKEQ. The V segment lost 3 bases and the J segment 6 bases; nucleotides outside the gene matches: 5. The CDR3 here is CASSHSGSRDTQYF. CDR3 DNA sequence: TGTGCCAGCAGCCACAGCGGGAGCCGGGATACGCAGTATTTT.

As regards this clone: The conserved closing phenylalanine or tryptophan is absent in this CDR3, likely reflecting a read error. The DNA is omitted, as the CDR3 cannot be located on it reliably, and the CDR3 follows TCRdb's listing. The CDR3: CASATGISSY. The V call is TRBV2, the J call TRBJ1-4; TRBD1, the D gene given by the table, was not confirmed from the DNA. Germline V CDR1 and CDR2: SNHLY, FYNNEI. Including both end residues, the CDR3 is 10 amino acids long.

This chain links TRBV6-5 with TRBJ1-2; 9 positions match TRBD1. The V gene's germline CDR1 is MNHEY and CDR2 SVGAGI. J gave up 5 bases and V 6 bases, and 4 bases lay outside the gene matches. The CDR3 sequence is 13 residues long. This chain's CDR3 is CASRNDRGYGYTF. DNA for the CDR3: TGTGCCAGCAGGAATGACAGGGGGTATGGCTACACCTTC.

The chain couples TRBV5-1 to TRBJ2-7, with a tentative D call TRBD1 (6 bases). The V gene's germline CDR1 is SGHRS and CDR2 YFSETQ. CDR3 size: 14 residues. V was cut by 1 base and J by 9 bases, with 17 bases left in between. CDR3 sequence reads: CASSLSQGTILQYF. CDR3 coding DNA: TGCGCCAGCAGCTTGTCCCAGGGGACGATTCTGCAGTACTTC.

The chain carries TRBV19 and TRBJ1-4; maybe TRBD1 (6 bases). This CDR3 contains 15 residues. The germline CDR1 and CDR2 sequences are LNHDA and SQIVND (reference sequence). The V and J ends lost 5 bases and 9 bases respectively, with 19 bases between them. CDR3 loop: CASSARGGLEKKLFF. The CDR3 DNA follows: TGTGCCAGTAGTGCCAGGGGTGGGTTGGAGAAAAAACTGTTTTTT.

V is TRBV10-3 and J is TRBJ2-7; D remains unclear. The CDR3 length is 14 residues. V was pared by 2 bases and J by 1 base, with 9 bases between. CDR1 and CDR2 (germline): ENHRY, SYGVKD. CDR3 sequence: CAISENSDSYEQYF. The CDR3 nucleotides are TGTGCCATCAGTGAGAACAGTGATTCCTACGAGCAGTACTTC.

The V call is TRBV7-6, the J call TRBJ1-6; TRBD1 agrees at 8 bases. The germline V gene encodes CDR1 SGHVS and CDR2 FNYEAQ. The CDR3 has 16 amino acids. V shed 4 bases and J 2 bases; nucleotides not matched to a gene: 4. Here the CDR3 DNA reads TGTGCCAGCAGCTCGACAGGGGTACCCTATAATTCACCCCTCCACTTT. It codes for CASSSTGVPYNSPLHF.

V gene TRBV10-3 combines with J gene TRBJ1-2; D not resolved. V shed 5 bases and J shed 7 bases, with 14 bases lying between them. Germline values: CDR1 ENHRY, CDR2 SYGVKD. The CDR3 length is 13 residues. The CDR3 protein is CAISLTGVFGYTF. In DNA form, the CDR3 reads TGTGCCATCAGTTTAACCGGGGTTTTTGGCTACACCTTC.

This chain joins TRBV5-1 and TRBJ1-5; tentatively, D is TRBD1 (6 bases). Germline V CDR1 and CDR2: SGHRS, YFSETQ. There are 16 residues in the CDR3. Trimming took 0 bases from V and 6 from J, leaving 16 bases between them. The CDR3: CASSLGSGQGSQPQHF. The CDR3 DNA is TGCGCCAGCAGCTTGGGATCGGGGCAGGGGAGTCAGCCCCAGCATTTT.

The V gene is TRBV18, the J gene TRBJ2-1, with 11 bases aligning to TRBD2. The CDR3 length is 14 residues. Germline CDR1 is KGHSH and CDR2 is LQKENI. V was clipped by 3 bases and J by 8 bases; unmatched bases: 3. This chain's CDR3 is CASSPTSGSDEQFF. The CDR3, as DNA: TGTGCCAGCTCACCCACTAGCGGGAGCGATGAGCAGTTCTTC.

V gene TRBV29-1 combines with J gene TRBJ1-1; 7 bases line up with TRBD1. CDR1 is SQVTM, CDR2 ANQGSEA, per germline. This CDR3 has 15 amino acids. J was trimmed by 6 bases and V by 6 bases; bases with no gene match: 16. The CDR3 DNA reads as TGCAGCGTAGGGGGACAGCGTAGGGGGTTTCCTGAAGCTTTCTTT. It yields the protein CSVGGQRRGFPEAFF.

This chain joins TRBV28 and TRBJ1-1; 7 bases agree with TRBD1. The CDR3 contains 14 residues. Germline V gene data show CDR1 as MDHEN and CDR2 as SYDVKM. Trimming at V came to 7 bases and at J to 5 bases, leaving 10 bases not matched to a gene. The CDR3 loop is CASNKQGGWTEAFF. CDR3 in DNA: TGTGCCAGCAATAAACAAGGGGGCTGGACTGAAGCTTTCTTT.

The chain links TRBV10-3 to TRBJ2-1, with D unresolved. The germline V gene has CDR1 ENHRY and CDR2 SYGVKD. V was trimmed by 2 bases and J by 4 bases, leaving 6 bases between them. CDR3 length: 13 residues. The CDR3 loop is CAISEVRYNEQFF. In DNA form, the CDR3 reads TGTGCCATCAGTGAGGTACGGTACAATGAGCAGTTCTTC.

The genes are TRBV7-9 and TRBJ2-1; D is uncertain. V lost 5 bases, J lost 3 bases, and 11 bases lay in between. This CDR3 has 14 amino acids. CDR1 is SEHNR and CDR2 is FQNEAQ in the germline V gene (reference sequence). The CDR3 DNA reads TGTGCCAGCAGCAATACAGAGAGCTACAATGAGCAGTTCTTC. This codes for CASSNTESYNEQFF.

The chain uses TRBV27 and TRBJ1-6, with 8 bases that match TRBD1. V was clipped by 0 bases and J by 4 bases; unmatched bases: 5. The CDR3 extends over 17 amino acids. CDR1 and CDR2 from the germline V gene are MNHEY and SMNVEV (reference sequence). The chain's CDR3 is CASSLSWTGSYNSPLHF. CDR3 nucleotides: TGTGCCAGCAGTTTATCTTGGACAGGGAGTTATAATTCACCCCTCCACTTT.

This rearrangement joins TRBV15 to TRBJ1-1, with TRBD1 matching over 9 bases. Germline lookup yields CDR1 LNHNV and CDR2 YYDKDF (reference sequence). Trimming removed 2 bases from V and 3 bases from J; junction bases left unmatched: 1. CDR3 length: 14 amino acids. The CDR3 coding sequence is TGTGCCACCAGCAGAAGACAGGGGGACACTGAAGCTTTCTTT. This translates into CATSRRQGDTEAFF. The whole variable domain, remainder taken from reference TRBV15 and TRBJ1-1, is DAMVIQNPRYQVTQFGKPVTLSCSQTLNHNVMYWYQQKSSQAPKLLFHYYDKDFNNEADTPDNFQSRRPNTSFCFLDIRSPGLGDTAMYLCATSRRQGDTEAFFGQGTRLTVV.

V is TRBV5-6 and J is TRBJ1-2; 11 nucleotides line up with TRBD1. Germline V gene data show CDR1 as SGHDT and CDR2 as YYEEEE. The trim removed 4 bases at V and 5 bases at J, leaving 4 bases unmatched. This CDR3 is 14 amino acids long. In DNA form, the CDR3 reads TGTGCCAGCAGCGGGGGACAGGGGGAATATGGCTACACCTTC. Protein sequence: CASSGGQGEYGYTF.

V gene TRBV5-5 combines with J gene TRBJ1-3; 7 nucleotides agree with TRBD1. Trimming at V came to 0 bases and at J to 4 bases, leaving 7 bases not matched to a gene. CDR3 length equals 16 residues. CDR1 and CDR2 from the germline V gene are SGHKS and YYEKEE (reference sequence). The CDR3 loop is CASSLDTGARGNTIYF. In DNA form, the CDR3 reads TGTGCCAGCAGCTTGGATACAGGGGCGCGGGGAAACACCATATATTTT.

The V gene is TRBV7-2, the J gene TRBJ2-1; unclear D gene. The germline gives CDR1 SGHTA, CDR2 FQGNSA. The CDR3 is 15 amino acids. V lost 3 bases to trimming and J lost 7 bases, with 16 bases between them. CDR3 DNA: TGTGCCAGCAGCTTCCAGCCCACGCACGGGAATGAGCAGTTCTTC. It yields the protein CASSFQPTHGNEQFF.

This chain links TRBV28 with TRBJ1-2; no definite D call. Germline CDR1 reads MDHEN; CDR2 reads SYDVKM. V was trimmed by 7 bases and J by 0 bases, leaving 6 bases between them. The length of the CDR3 is 12 residues. Here the CDR3 reads CASNRANYGYTF. The CDR3 bases are TGTGCCAGCAATAGAGCTAACTATGGCTACACCTTC.

A word on this clone: The same CDR3 arises from other DNA sequences in this sample as well. The V and J genes are TRBV5-1 and TRBJ1-5, with TRBD1 as a possible D gene (6 bases). In germline, CDR1 is SGHRS, CDR2 YFSETQ. This CDR3 is 15 amino acids long. Trimming took off 1 base at V and 1 base at J, with 9 bases between the two ends. In DNA, the CDR3 is TGCGCCAGCAGCTTGACAGGGCCAAGCAATCAGCCCCAGCATTTT. Encoded protein: CASSLTGPSNQPQHF.

This clone has just one count. The chain combines TRBV3-1 (or the pseudogene TRBV3-2) with TRBJ2-7; the D gene is possibly TRBD1 (6 bases). The CDR3 extends over 16 amino acids. CDR1 LGHDT and CDR2 YNNKEL come from the germline V gene (reference sequence). Trimming left V 1 base short and J 2 bases short, with 15 bases between. The CDR3 DNA is TGTGCCAGCAGCCAAGCTGGGTGGGGGCAAGCCTACGAGCAGTACTTC. Amino acid sequence: CASSQAGWGQAYEQYF.

The genes are TRBV5-1 and TRBJ2-5; TRBD2 matches at 14 bases. CDR1 SGHRS and CDR2 YFSETQ come from the germline V gene. V gave up 4 bases and J gave up 5 bases; unmatched junction bases: 7. The CDR3 consists of 16 residues. The CDR3 sequence: CASSPGLAGGQETQYF. CDR3 nucleotide sequence: TGCGCCAGCAGCCCCGGACTAGCGGGGGGTCAGGAGACCCAGTACTTC.

V gene TRBV7-2 combines with J gene TRBJ2-5; 9 nucleotides line up with TRBD1. The J segment lost 4 bases and the V segment lost 5 bases, leaving 5 bases of the junction unmatched. The germline gives CDR1 SGHTA, CDR2 FQGNSA. CDR3 length: 14 amino acids. Here the CDR3 DNA reads TGTGCCAGCAGCCTGACAGGGGGGTCAGAGACCCAGTACTTC. Translated: CASSLTGGSETQYF.